This T cell receptor (beta chain) appears in the sequencing data of a study of blood T cell repertoires in COVID-19. Study in general: Nucleic acid was either cDNA or gDNA, and it came from T cells, B-cell-depleted T cells, or PBMCs.

In the original processing: Amplification with reference gene primers provided the estimates of nucleated cell counts. Only in-frame clones appear in the TCRdb table, and some are missing; sequencing was by immunoSEQ multiplex PCR. V and J calls and clone size are copied from that table; D and trimming were computed from the DNA. This sample has roughly 88,000 clones, with roughly 80% found just once. V was clipped by 7 bases and J by 8 bases, with 15 bases between them. This CDR3 has 14 residues. The germline V gene has CDR1 SGHNT and CDR2 YENEEA. V gene TRBV11-3 combines with J gene TRBJ1-6; D gene ambiguous. Source material: peripheral blood. The clonotype comes from a woman of 80 years or more with acute or convalescent COVID-19. The CDR3 sequence: CASTLTPTDSPLHF. CDR3 coding DNA: TGTGCCAGCACCCTCACCCCAACGGATTCACCCCTCCACTTT.